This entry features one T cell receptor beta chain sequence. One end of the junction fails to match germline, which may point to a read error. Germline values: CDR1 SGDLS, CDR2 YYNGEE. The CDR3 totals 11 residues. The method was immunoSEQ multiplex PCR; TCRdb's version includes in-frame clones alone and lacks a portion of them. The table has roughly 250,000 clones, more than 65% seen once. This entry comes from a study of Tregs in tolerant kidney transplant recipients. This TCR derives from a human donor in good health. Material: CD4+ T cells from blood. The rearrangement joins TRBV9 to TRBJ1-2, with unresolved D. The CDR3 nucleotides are TGTGCCAGCAGCGAGCCGGGTCTTTTATCCTTC. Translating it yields CASSEPGLLSF. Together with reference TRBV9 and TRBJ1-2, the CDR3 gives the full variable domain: DSGVTQTPKHLITATGQRVTLRCSPRSGDLSVYWYQQSLDQGLQFLIQYYNGEERAKGNILERFSAQQFPDLHSELNLSSLELGDSALYFCASSEPGLLSFGSGTRLTVV.